The 20 T cell receptor beta chains below come from one sample, sequenced in a study of CD8+CD57+ T cells in acquired aplastic anemia. Genomic DNA was employed as the template in profiling TCR beta VDJ and CDR3. One entry per CDR3 protein, called by TCRdb with MiXCR from the reads. The data contain approximately 65,000 distinct CDR3 sequences, roughly 58% of them singletons. Sequencing was carried out using sorted CD4+, CD8+, or CD8+CD57+ T cells (not recorded which) from PBMCs. All receptors derive from a human donor in good health, serving as a control.

The V gene is TRBV7-3, the J gene TRBJ2-7; D remains unclear. Germline lookup yields CDR1 SGHTA and CDR2 FQGTGA. CDR3 length equals 13 residues. Trimming shortened V by 0 bases and J by 3 bases, and 6 bases separated the two germline ends. CDR3 protein: CASSLTGDYEQYF. CDR3 bases: TGTGCCAGCAGCTTAACGGGCGACTACGAGCAGTACTTC.

In nucleotides, the CDR3 is TGTGCCACCAGCGAGACACAGGGGGCACCGAACACTGAAGCTTTCTTT. It codes for CATSETQGAPNTEAFF. The chain combines TRBV15 with TRBJ1-1; 9 nucleotides align to TRBD1. Germline CDR1 reads LNHNV; CDR2 reads YYDKDF (reference sequence). V was pared by 5 bases and J by 1 base, with 8 bases of the junction left unmatched. There are 16 residues in the CDR3.

The chain joins TRBV19 to TRBJ2-7; D ambiguous. Trimming stripped 3 bases from V and 3 bases from J, with 9 bases between. There are 13 residues in the CDR3. The germline gives CDR1 LNHDA, CDR2 SQIVND (reference sequence). The chain's CDR3 is CASSIGRYYEQYF. In nucleotides, the CDR3 is TGTGCCAGTAGTATTGGACGGTACTACGAGCAGTACTTC.

The V gene is TRBV7-2, the J gene TRBJ2-7, with 10 positions matching TRBD1. Germline CDR1 SGHTA, CDR2 FQGNSA. V was pared by 5 bases and J by 2 bases, with 3 bases of the junction left unmatched. The length of the CDR3 is 14 residues. The CDR3 loop is CASSPGQGPYEQYF. Here the CDR3 DNA reads TGTGCCAGCAGCCCGGGACAGGGGCCCTACGAGCAGTACTTC.

This clonotype was observed a few times. A much larger clone lies one base from this, so it may be a read error. V gene TRBV7-2 combines with J gene TRBJ2-5, with D maybe TRBD2 (5 bases). Per the germline V gene, CDR1 is SGHTA and CDR2 is FQGNSA. There are 14 residues in the CDR3. CDR3 sequence: CASSLLGGRETLYF. CDR3 DNA: TGTGCCAGCAGTTTATTAGGAGGTCGAGAGACCCTGTACTTC. Variable domain in full (rest from reference TRBV7-2 and TRBJ2-5): GAGVSQSPSNKVTEKGKDVELRCDPISGHTALYWYRQSLGQGLEFLIYFQGNSAPDKSGLPSDRFSAERTGGSVSTLTIQRTQQEDSAVYLCASSLLGGRETLYFGPGTRLLVL.

Ten or more counts support this clonotype. The chain has TRBV6-1 and TRBJ1-3; D might be TRBD1 (5 bases). The CDR3 is 13 residues long. Germline CDR1 MNHNS, CDR2 SASEGT. Trimming removed 4 bases from V and 4 bases from J, with 8 bases in between. The CDR3 here is CASSAGPGNTIYF. CDR3 in DNA: TGTGCCAGCAGTGCAGGGCCCGGAAACACCATATATTTT.

This clonotype was recorded once. This sequence joins TRBV25-1 and TRBJ2-5; TRBD2 agrees at 8 bases. Germline V CDR1 and CDR2: MGHDK, SYGVNS. V was pared by 3 bases and J by 5 bases, with 5 bases of the junction left unmatched. The CDR3 consists of 14 residues. The CDR3 loop reads CASSDAGTSETQYF. The CDR3 DNA reads TGTGCCAGCAGTGATGCTGGGACTAGTGAGACCCAGTACTTC.

This clonotype was counted ten times or more. The chain links TRBV24-1 to TRBJ1-4, with 8 positions matching TRBD1. The CDR3 consists of 15 residues. The germline V gene has CDR1 KGHDR and CDR2 SFDVKD. V dropped 3 bases and J dropped 8; count of bases not matched to a gene: 7. In DNA form, the CDR3 reads TGTGCCACCAGTGATGCCGGGACAGGACACGAAAAACTGTTTTTT. It yields the protein CATSDAGTGHEKLFF.

J is TRBJ1-1 and V is TRBV18, with 7 bases matching TRBD1. The V gene's germline CDR1 is KGHSH and CDR2 LQKENI. V trimming: 6 bases; J trimming: 1 base; junction bases outside the gene matches: 11. This CDR3 is 16 amino acids long. The CDR3, as DNA: TGTGCCAGCTCGCTCAGGTCCGGGACAGAGAACACTGAAGCTTTCTTT. Its translation: CASSLRSGTENTEAFF.

This clonotype was counted many times. The genes are TRBV6-1 and TRBJ1-1, with D perhaps TRBD1 (5 bases). The germline CDR1 and CDR2 sequences are MNHNS and SASEGT. The CDR3 has 14 residues. Trimming pared 6 bases from V and 4 bases from J, leaving 15 bases between. CDR3 bases: TGTGCCAGCAGCCCCTACACGAGGGGCACTGAAGCTTTCTTT. This gives the protein CASSPYTRGTEAFF.

The chain uses TRBV7-2 and TRBJ1-1; D might be TRBD1 (6 bases). The V gene's germline CDR1 is SGHTA and CDR2 FQGNSA. V gave up 5 bases and J gave up 6 bases, with 13 bases separating them. The CDR3 loop spans 13 amino acids. In DNA form, the CDR3 reads TGTGCCAGCAGCCTAAACGGGGGCGCTGAAGCTTTCTTT. Its translation is CASSLNGGAEAFF. Based on the CDR3 plus reference TRBV7-2 and TRBJ1-1, the full variable domain is GAGVSQSPSNKVTEKGKDVELRCDPISGHTALYWYRQSLGQGLEFLIYFQGNSAPDKSGLPSDRFSAERTGGSVSTLTIQRTQQEDSAVYLCASSLNGGAEAFFGQGTRLTVV.

This clonotype has just one count. The chain is built from TRBV7-9 and TRBJ2-2; D is possibly TRBD2 (6 bases). Germline V CDR1 and CDR2: SEHNR, FQNEAQ (reference sequence). This CDR3 region has 15 residues. V was clipped by 5 bases and J by 4 bases, with 14 bases between them. CDR3 bases: TGTGCCAGCAGCCTAAGGCTAGCGATCACCGGGGAGCTGTTTTTT. This sequence encodes CASSLRLAITGELFF.

V usage is TRBV5-5 and J usage is TRBJ1-2; unclear D gene. The V and J ends lost 3 bases and 7 bases respectively, with 16 bases between them. Germline CDR1 and CDR2: SGHKS and YYEKEE (reference sequence). The CDR3 runs 14 residues. The CDR3 DNA sequence: TGTGCCAGCAGCTCTGGGGTCAGTAGCGCTGGCTACACCTTC. This gives the protein CASSSGVSSAGYTF.

The chain links TRBV12-3 or TRBV12-4 to TRBJ2-2, with no clear D. This CDR3 has 13 residues. Trimming took off 5 bases at V and 5 bases at J, with 9 bases between the two ends. The CDR3 DNA is TGTGCCAGCAGTCCTCTTTTAACCGGGGAGCTGTTTTTT. This encodes CASSPLLTGELFF.

The gene calls are TRBV7-2 and TRBJ1-6; D gene ambiguous. CDR1 is SGHTA and CDR2 is FQGNSA in the germline V gene. The CDR3 spans 15 residues. The germline V and J ends were trimmed by 1 base and 4 bases, with 8 bases remaining between them. The CDR3 is CASSLGGSYNSPLHF. The CDR3 region has the DNA TGTGCCAGCAGCTTAGGGGGATCGTATAATTCACCCCTCCACTTT.

This clonotype showed up just a few times. The CDR3 protein is CATSIGTSGWNEQFF. CDR3 DNA sequence: TGTGCCACCAGCATCGGGACTAGCGGCTGGAATGAGCAGTTCTTC. V usage is TRBV15 and J usage is TRBJ2-1; 11 nucleotides line up with TRBD2. V shed 4 bases and J 7 bases; nucleotides not matched to a gene: 6. Germline V gene sequence: CDR1 LNHNV, CDR2 YYDKDF (reference sequence). This CDR3 is 15 amino acids long.

This clonotype is deemed medium-sized. The J gene is TRBJ2-7, the V gene TRBV2; D possibly corresponds to TRBD2 (5 bases). This CDR3 has 14 amino acids. The germline V gene has CDR1 SNHLY and CDR2 FYNNEI. V lost 7 bases, J lost 7 bases, and 20 bases lay in between. CDR3: CASMSAGGLLEQYF. As DNA, the CDR3 is TGTGCCAGCATGTCGGCGGGTGGCCTACTAGAGCAGTACTTC.

This clonotype was found once. The chain employs TRBV15 and TRBJ1-1, with D unresolved. The CDR3 is 13 amino acids. Trimming stripped 3 bases from V and 0 bases from J, with 5 bases between. CDR1 and CDR2 from the germline V gene are LNHNV and YYDKDF (reference sequence). The CDR3 loop is CATSRVMNTEAFF. Written as DNA, the CDR3 is TGTGCCACCAGCAGGGTTATGAACACTGAAGCTTTCTTT.

This clonotype is categorized as medium-sized. V and J are TRBV24-1 and TRBJ2-3; 8 bases map to TRBD1. This CDR3 comprises 15 residues. Germline assignment: CDR1 KGHDR and CDR2 SFDVKD. V was clipped by 9 bases and J by 2 bases; unmatched bases: 9. The CDR3 loop reads CATGDRGKNTDTQYF. CDR3 DNA sequence: TGTGCCACCGGCGACAGGGGTAAAAACACAGATACGCAGTATTTT.

This chain connects TRBV7-2 to TRBJ2-7; possible D gene TRBD1, 5 bases. V shed 6 bases and J shed 3 bases, with 18 bases lying between them. The CDR3 extends over 15 amino acids. Germline V gives CDR1 SGHTA, CDR2 FQGNSA. The CDR3 protein is CASRNDRGKDYEQYF. CDR3 DNA: TGTGCCAGCAGAAATGACAGAGGAAAGGACTACGAGCAGTACTTC.